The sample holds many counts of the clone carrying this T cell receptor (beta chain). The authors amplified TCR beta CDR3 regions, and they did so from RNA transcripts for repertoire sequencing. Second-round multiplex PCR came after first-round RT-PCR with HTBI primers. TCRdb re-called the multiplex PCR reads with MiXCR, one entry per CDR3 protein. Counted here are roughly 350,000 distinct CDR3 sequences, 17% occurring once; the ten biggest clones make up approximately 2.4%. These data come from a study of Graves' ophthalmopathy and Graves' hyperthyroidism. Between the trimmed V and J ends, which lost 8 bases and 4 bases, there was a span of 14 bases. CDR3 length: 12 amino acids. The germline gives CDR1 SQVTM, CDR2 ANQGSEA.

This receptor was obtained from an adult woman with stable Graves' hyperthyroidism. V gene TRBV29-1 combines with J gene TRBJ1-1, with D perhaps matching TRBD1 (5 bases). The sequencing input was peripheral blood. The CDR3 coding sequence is TGCAGCAGTTCAGGGATGGCCACTGAAGCTTTCTTT. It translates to CSSSGMATEAFF.